The source of this T cell receptor (beta chain) is a study of blood T cell repertoires in COVID-19. Study-wide context: Specimens from acute and convalescent COVID-19 originated in the United States, Italy and Spain. PBMCs, B-cell-depleted T cells, or T cells were the source of the cDNA or gDNA that made up the material.

This clone was counted once. Trimming took 4 bases from V and 5 from J; bases not matched to a gene: 7. The CDR3 is 14 residues long. The V gene's germline CDR1 is LNHDA and CDR2 SQIVND (reference sequence). Authors' methods: Reference gene primer amplification gave estimated nucleated cell counts. This table comes from immunoSEQ multiplex PCR, and its TCRdb copy is limited to in-frame clones, with some not included. Clonal size and the V and J genes are those of that table, whereas D and trimming came from the DNA. The sample includes roughly 190,000 clones, about 88% seen only once; the top ten take around an eighth.

The sequence was collected from a man aged 25-45 years with active or convalescent COVID-19. Sequenced input: peripheral blood. The gene calls are TRBV19 and TRBJ2-5; 7 bases agree with TRBD2. The CDR3 reads CASSTQSGGETQYF. CDR3 nucleotide sequence: TGTGCCAGTAGTACCCAATCCGGGGGGGAGACCCAGTACTTC.